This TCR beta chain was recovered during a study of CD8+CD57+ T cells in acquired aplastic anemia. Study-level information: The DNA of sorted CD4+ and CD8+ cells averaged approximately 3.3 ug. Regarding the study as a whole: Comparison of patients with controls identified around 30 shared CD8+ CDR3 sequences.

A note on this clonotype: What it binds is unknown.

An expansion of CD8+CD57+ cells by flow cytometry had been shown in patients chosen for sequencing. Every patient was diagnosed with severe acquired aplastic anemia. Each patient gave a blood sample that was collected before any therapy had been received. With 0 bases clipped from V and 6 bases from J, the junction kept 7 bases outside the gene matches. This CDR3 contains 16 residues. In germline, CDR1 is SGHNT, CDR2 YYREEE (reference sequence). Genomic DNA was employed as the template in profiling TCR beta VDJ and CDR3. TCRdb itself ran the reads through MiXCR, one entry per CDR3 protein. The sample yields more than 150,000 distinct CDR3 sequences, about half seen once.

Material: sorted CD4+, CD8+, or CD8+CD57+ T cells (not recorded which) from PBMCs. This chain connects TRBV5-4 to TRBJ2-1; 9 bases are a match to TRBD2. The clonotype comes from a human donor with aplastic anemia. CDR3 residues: CASSLVGPSGINEQFF. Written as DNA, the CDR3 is TGTGCCAGCAGCTTGGTTGGGCCTAGCGGGATCAATGAGCAGTTCTTC. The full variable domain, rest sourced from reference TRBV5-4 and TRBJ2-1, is ETGVTQSPTHLIKTRGQQVTLRCSSQSGHNTVSWYQQALGQGPQFIFQYYREEENGRGNFPPRFSGLQFPNYSSELNVNALELDDSALYLCASSLVGPSGINEQFFGPGTRLTVL.